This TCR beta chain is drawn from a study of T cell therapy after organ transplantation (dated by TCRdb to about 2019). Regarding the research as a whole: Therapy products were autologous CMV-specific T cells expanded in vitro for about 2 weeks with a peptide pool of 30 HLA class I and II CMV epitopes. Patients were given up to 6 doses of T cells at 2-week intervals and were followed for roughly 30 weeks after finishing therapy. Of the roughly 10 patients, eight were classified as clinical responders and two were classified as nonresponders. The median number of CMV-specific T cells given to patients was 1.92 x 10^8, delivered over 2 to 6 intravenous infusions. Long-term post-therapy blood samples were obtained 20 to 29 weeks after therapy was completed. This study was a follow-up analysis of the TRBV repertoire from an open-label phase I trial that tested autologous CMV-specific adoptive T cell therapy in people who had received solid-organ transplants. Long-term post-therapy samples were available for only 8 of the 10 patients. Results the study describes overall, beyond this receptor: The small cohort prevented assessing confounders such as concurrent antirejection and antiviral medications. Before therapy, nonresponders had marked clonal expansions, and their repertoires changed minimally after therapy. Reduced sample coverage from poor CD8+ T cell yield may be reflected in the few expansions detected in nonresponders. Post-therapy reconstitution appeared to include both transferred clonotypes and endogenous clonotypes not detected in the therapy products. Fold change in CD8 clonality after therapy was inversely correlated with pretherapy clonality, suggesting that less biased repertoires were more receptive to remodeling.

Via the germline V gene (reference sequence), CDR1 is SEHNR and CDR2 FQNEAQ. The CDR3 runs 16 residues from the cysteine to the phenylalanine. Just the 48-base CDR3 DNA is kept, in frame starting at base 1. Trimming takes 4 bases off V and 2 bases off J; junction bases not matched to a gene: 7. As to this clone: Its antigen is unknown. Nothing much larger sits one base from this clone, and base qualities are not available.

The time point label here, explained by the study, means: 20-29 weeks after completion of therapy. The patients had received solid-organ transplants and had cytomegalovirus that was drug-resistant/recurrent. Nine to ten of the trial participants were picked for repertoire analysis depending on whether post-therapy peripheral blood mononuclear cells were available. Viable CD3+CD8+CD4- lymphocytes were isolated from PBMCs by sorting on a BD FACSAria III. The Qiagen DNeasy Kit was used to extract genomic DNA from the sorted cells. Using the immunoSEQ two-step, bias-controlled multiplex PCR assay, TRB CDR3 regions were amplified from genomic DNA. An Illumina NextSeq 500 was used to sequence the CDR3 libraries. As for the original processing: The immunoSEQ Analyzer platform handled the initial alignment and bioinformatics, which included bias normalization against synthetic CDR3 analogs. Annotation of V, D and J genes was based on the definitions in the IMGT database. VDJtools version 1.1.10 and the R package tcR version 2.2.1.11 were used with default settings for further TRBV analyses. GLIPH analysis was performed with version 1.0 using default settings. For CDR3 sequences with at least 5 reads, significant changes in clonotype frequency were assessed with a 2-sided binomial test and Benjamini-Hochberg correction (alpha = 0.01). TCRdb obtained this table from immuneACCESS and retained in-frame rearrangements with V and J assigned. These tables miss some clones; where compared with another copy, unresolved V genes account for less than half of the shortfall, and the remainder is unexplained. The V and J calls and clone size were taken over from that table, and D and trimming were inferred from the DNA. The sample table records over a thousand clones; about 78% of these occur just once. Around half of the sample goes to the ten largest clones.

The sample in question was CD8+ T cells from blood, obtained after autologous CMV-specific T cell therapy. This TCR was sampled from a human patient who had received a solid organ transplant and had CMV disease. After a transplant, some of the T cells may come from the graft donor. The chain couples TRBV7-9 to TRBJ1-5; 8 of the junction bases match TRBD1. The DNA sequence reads TGTGCCAGCAGCTCGACAGGGGACGGAGGCAATCAGCCCCAGCATTTT. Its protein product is CASSSTGDGGNQPQHF.